The T cell receptor (beta chain) under discussion was sequenced for a study of blood T cells in healthy people across ages. Germline V CDR1 and CDR2: DFQATT, SNEGSKA (reference sequence). The CDR3 is made up of 13 amino acids. Losses at the gene ends were 8 bases for V and 5 bases for J; bases not matched to a gene: 8. Together with a sample-barcoded 5' primer, a J-beta primer mix was included in a second PCR lasting roughly 6 to 12 cycles. TCRdb reprocessed the 5' RACE reads with MiXCR, giving one entry per CDR3 protein. This repertoire shows approximately 2,000,000 distinct CDR3 sequences, 35% to 50% found once; its top ten account for approximately 22%.

J is TRBJ2-1 and V is TRBV20-1, with 8 nucleotides matching TRBD2. The sequence derives from a human donor in good health. The sample consisted of blood. Here the CDR3 reads CSWSAGGHNEQFF. In DNA, the CDR3 is TGCAGTTGGAGTGCGGGGGGCCACAATGAGCAGTTCTTC.